These T cell receptor beta chains were read from a single sample in a study of CXCR3-negative and CXCR3-positive naive CD8 T cells. One entry per CDR3 protein, without DNA, is what TCRdb gives after re-calling the 5' RACE reads. The table lists some 130,000 distinct CDR3 sequences, with nearly 0.5% in the top ten. Input material: naive CXCR3- CD8+ T cells from blood. The receptors originated from a human donor in good health. Some clones in this sample may be carry-over from other donors' samples. Both conserved end residues are part of each CDR3.

J gene	V gene	CDR3 protein
TRBJ2-1	TRBV28	CASTIRGLNEQFF
TRBJ2-1	TRBV28	CASSQTPPASYNEQFF
TRBJ2-3	TRBV7-8	CASSWALAGVPDTQYF
TRBJ2-7	TRBV20-1	CSASVVGTYEQYF
TRBJ2-1	TRBV29-1	CSVEEREGPDNEQFF
TRBJ2-2	TRBV28	CASSLLQLDRALGELFF
TRBJ2-1	TRBV29-1	CSVAAVLSVYNEQFF
TRBJ2-7	TRBV28	CASSLLGAGGRYEQYF
TRBJ2-5	TRBV7-2	CASSLGSPATQYF
TRBJ2-5	TRBV19	CASSMGGYEQETQYF
TRBJ1-2	TRBV6-2/TRBV6-3	CASSYSFIVRTGEDGYTF
TRBJ2-7	TRBV6-1	CASRDGSYEQYF
TRBJ1-3	TRBV12-3/TRBV12-4	CASLIGGRNTIYF
TRBJ2-7	TRBV5-1	CASSLFQGYEQYF
TRBJ2-3	TRBV9	CASSVDSPPNRDTQYF
TRBJ2-7	TRBV29-1	CSVEIQGVTYEQYF
TRBJ2-7	TRBV7-9	CASSFNPYEQYF
TRBJ2-5	TRBV29-1	CSVEGWDQETQYF
TRBJ2-2	TRBV29-1	CSVGGIGELFF
TRBJ2-2	TRBV29-1	CSVEVPYTGELFF
TRBJ2-7	TRBV6-5	CASSLLGEGRLGEQYF
TRBJ2-1	TRBV5-5	CASSAWTDNEQFF
TRBJ2-1	TRBV9	CASSLAGGIDEQFF